This T cell receptor beta chain was identified in a study of blood T cell repertoires in COVID-19 (dated by TCRdb to 2020 to 2021). Regarding the study in general: Samples from collaborators originated in the United States, Italy and Spain and spanned both the acute and convalescent phases of COVID-19. The repertoires were made available in a free public database intended to serve as a resource for research on the immune response to SARS-CoV-2. Deeply sampled blood TCRbeta repertoires from subjects exposed to, actively infected with, or recovered from COVID-19 were included in the dataset. The prospective study material was composed of cDNA or gDNA derived from T cells, B-cell-depleted T cells, or PBMCs. Sample metadata almost always included a de-identified subject ID, COVID-19 status, age in years and sex. The samples were drawn from the first 160 participants of the ongoing ImmuneRACE study and from 950 to 1,500 subjects provided by 6 global collaborators. Where available, HLA class I and class II types were obtained from metadata supplied by the sample provider rather than from assay-based typing. The paper as a whole reports these results and caveats: How much clinical and demographic metadata was included differed by source and by participant, and the metadata was provided uncurated.

Samples from volunteer blood donors who had recovered from COVID-19 were contributed by a second Seattle source. Collaborating institutions collected whole blood in K2EDTA tubes following their own protocols. Collaborator samples were shipped for TCRbeta analysis as frozen whole blood, isolated PBMCs, or DNA extracted from either sample type. TCRbeta CDR3 regions were amplified from genomic DNA using the immunoSEQ Assay, a bias-controlled multiplex PCR. Under the source paper's analysis protocol: Within the assay, amplification of reference gene primers was used to estimate how many nucleated cells each sample contained. To quantify the absolute abundance of each unique TCRbeta CDR3 rearrangement, sequence reads were collapsed and filtered. For each sample, productive Simpson clonality was calculated as the square root of Simpson's diversity index across productive rearrangements. TCRdb limited this immuneACCESS table to in-frame rearrangements with V and J called. A share of clones is missing; checked studies link under half to unresolved V genes, and the rest is unexplained. The D gene and trimming were derived from the DNA, and the V and J assignments and clone size from that table. The sample contains 250,000 to 300,000 clones, roughly nine tenths of them found a single time. The top ten clonotypes cover roughly 4.5% of the sample.

The germline V gene provides CDR1 MDHEN and CDR2 SYDVKM. Taken from cysteine to phenylalanine, the CDR3 has 15 residues. Solely the CDR3 DNA is kept, with 45 bases framed from the first base. Clipping removes 6 bases from V and 3 bases from J, with 5 as the unmatched junction base count. Concerning this clone: Its target antigen remains unknown. There are no base qualities to consult, and no much larger clone falls within one base.

The TCR was taken from a woman aged 40 to 55 who had recovered from COVID-19. Recombination joined TRBV28 with TRBJ2-1, with 10 bases matching TRBD2. Sequenced sample: peripheral blood. The nucleotide sequence is given as TGTGCCAGCAGCCTTACTAGCGGGAACTACAATGAGCAGTTCTTC. This is translated as CASSLTSGNYNEQFF.